One TCR beta chain is described in this entry. Its target is not known. These data originate in a study of shared clonotypes between healthy human individuals. Study results and limitations: Naive CD4 clonotype sharing across several donors was around 5.5%. Expectations were that clonotype sharing among donors would be affected by sequencing depth. Blood alone was sampled, and tissue repertoires likely differ.

Several immunoSEQ 96-well plates shared each subset's DNA, each plate a replicate. Assay: immunoSEQ multiplex PCR; the TCRdb copy retains only in-frame clones and omits some. The sample holds 2 million to 2.5 million clones; over 90% are singletons and the top ten take approximately 0.4%. From germline, CDR1 is MDHEN and CDR2 SYDVKM. The CDR3 length is 15 residues. Trimming pared 6 bases from V and 5 bases from J, leaving 16 bases between. The genes are TRBV28 and TRBJ1-4; no reliable D call. Sequenced: naive CD4+ T cells from PBMCs. Subset meaning: CD45RA+ positively selected. The clonotype originates from a man between 18 and 29 years old in good health. Some clones in this sample may be carry-over from other donors' samples. CDR3 amino acids: CASRRPTVGNEKLFF. The DNA for the CDR3 is TGTGCCAGCAGAAGACCCACAGTGGGGAATGAAAAACTGTTTTTT.